Presented here are 17 T cell receptor beta chains from one specimen sequenced in a study of prognosis after radiotherapy for stage I lung cancer. Two-round multiplex PCR, the amplification method, yielded TCR beta CDR3 from genomic DNA. Round one of PCR was performed, and it used primers specific to each TRBV and TRBJ gene. TCRdb processed the multiplex PCR reads anew with MiXCR; each CDR3 protein has one entry. The sample has around 19,000 distinct CDR3 sequences; 50% are singletons. This specimen consisted of PBMCs, obtained before or after stereotactic body radiation therapy (not recorded which). These TCRs come from a donor over 45 with non-small cell lung cancer.

This clonotype has ten or more counts. The gene calls are TRBV6-5 and TRBJ2-7; no clear D. The CDR3 runs 14 residues. CDR1 is MNHEY, CDR2 SVGAGI, per germline. With 2 bases removed from V and 4 bases from J, the gap between germline ends came to 12 bases. CDR3 sequence reads: CASSYGQNIYEQYF. CDR3 nucleotide sequence: TGTGCCAGCAGTTACGGGCAGAATATATACGAGCAGTACTTC.

This clonotype was recorded once. A read error is the likely source, as a far larger clone sits one nucleotide away. This rearrangement joins TRBV6-1 to TRBJ2-6; D gene unclear. The CDR3 covers 13 residues. V lost 10 bases to trimming and J lost 0 bases, with 7 bases between them. CDR1 is MNHNS and CDR2 is SASEGT in the germline V gene. CDR3 bases: TGTGCCACCCTGATCTCTGGGGCCAACGTCCTGACTTTC. Its translation is CATLISGANVLTF.

On this clonotype itself: One end of the junction fails to match germline, which may point to a read error. This chain uses TRBV6-2 or TRBV6-3 with TRBJ2-1; 7 bases fit TRBD2. The germline V gene encodes CDR1 MNHEY and CDR2 SVGEGT. This CDR3 spans 17 amino acids. Here the CDR3 reads CATRPFGGESLYNDQFF. The CDR3 DNA follows: TGTGCCACTAGACCCTTTGGGGGGGAGTCCCTCTACAATGATCAGTTCTTC.

The table lists this clonotype with many counts. This chain joins TRBV27 and TRBJ2-7; D call uncertain. Germline assignment: CDR1 MNHEY and CDR2 SMNVEV (reference sequence). V was pared by 6 bases and J by 1 base, with 10 bases between. The CDR3 spans 13 residues. CDR3 in amino acids: CASRSSGSYEQYF. DNA for the CDR3: TGTGCCAGCAGAAGTTCTGGGTCCTACGAGCAGTACTTC.

The rearrangement joins TRBV11-3 to TRBJ2-7; D is uncertain. Trimming took 1 base from V and 3 from J, leaving 13 bases between them. The length of the CDR3 is 15 residues. Germline lookup yields CDR1 SGHNT and CDR2 YENEEA. CDR3 amino acids: CASSLGRMGCYEQYF. The CDR3 DNA reads TGTGCCAGCAGCTTAGGACGAATGGGGTGCTACGAGCAGTACTTC.

By share of the sample, this clonotype is medium-sized. V gene TRBV6-1 combines with J gene TRBJ2-7; a possible D gene is TRBD2 (6 bases). Germline V gene sequence: CDR1 MNHNS, CDR2 SASEGT. CDR3 length equals 13 residues. V was cut by 6 bases and J by 3 bases, with 12 bases left in between. The CDR3 loop is CASSPGLSYEQYF. The CDR3 coding sequence is TGTGCCAGCAGCCCGGGACTGAGCTACGAGCAGTACTTC.

Concerning this clonotype itself: Since a far larger clone is one base different, this is likely a read error. This chain joins TRBV6-4 and TRBJ2-2; tentatively, D is TRBD1 (6 bases). The CDR3 extends over 14 amino acids. Germline V gene lookup returns CDR1 MRHNA and CDR2 SNTAGT. The CDR3 DNA follows: TGTGACAGCAGTGCAGGGGACGACACCGGGGAGCTGTTTTTT. Amino acid sequence: CDSSAGDDTGELFF.

Note on this clonotype: A single base is all that separates this from a far larger clone, so a read error is likely. The genes are TRBV19 and TRBJ2-7, with a possible D match to TRBD2 (5 bases). CDR1 is LNHDA and CDR2 is SQIVND in the germline V gene (reference sequence). The CDR3 is 14 amino acids. V shed 7 bases and J shed 7 bases, with 20 bases lying between them. The DNA for the CDR3 is TGTGCCAGTACGGGATTGGGTTCCTACAATGAGCAGTACTTC. Translation: CASTGLGSYNEQYF.

This clonotype is medium-sized by share. The J gene is TRBJ1-6, the V gene TRBV6-4; 10 positions match TRBD1. Germline loops: CDR1 MRHNA, CDR2 SNTAGT. This CDR3 region has 14 residues. The V gene end was trimmed by 6 bases and the J gene end by 8 bases; junction bases not matched to a gene: 4. CDR3 in DNA: TGTGCCAGCAGCCCCGGGACAGGGGATTCACCCCTCCACTTT. Its protein is CASSPGTGDSPLHF.

This clonotype was detected many times. The J gene is TRBJ2-3, the V gene TRBV5-1; TRBD2 might be the D (5 bases). Germline CDR1 SGHRS, CDR2 YFSETQ. CDR3 length equals 15 residues. The V end lost 2 bases, the J end lost 0 bases, and 10 bases lay between the germline ends. CDR3 sequence: CASSLRSASTDTQYF. CDR3 nucleotide sequence: TGCGCCAGCAGCTTACGTAGCGCTAGCACAGATACGCAGTATTTT.

This sequence joins TRBV6-5 and TRBJ2-1; the match to TRBD2 covers 8 bases. V gave up 4 bases and J gave up 10 bases; unmatched junction bases: 18. This CDR3 contains 17 residues. Per germline, CDR1 MNHEY and CDR2 SVGAGI. The CDR3 DNA sequence: TGTGCCAGCAGTTCTTACTGGACTAGCCCCCAGGAGGGGGAGCAGTTCTTC. The encoded protein is CASSSYWTSPQEGEQFF.

Points on this clonotype: At one end, the junction sequence differs from germline, possibly due to a read error. V gene TRBV7-9 combines with J gene TRBJ2-1; 8 bases align to TRBD2. The CDR3 runs to 13 residues. The germline V gene encodes CDR1 SEHNR and CDR2 FQNEAQ (reference sequence). The CDR3 DNA is TGTGCAGCAGACCCCATAGCGGGGTATGAGCATTTCTTC. Its translation is CAADPIAGYEHFF.

This clonotype was observed many times. The chain links TRBV11-3 to TRBJ2-1; TRBD2 matches at 10 bases. This CDR3 contains 22 residues. Germline trimming cut 5 bases from V and 7 bases from J; bases unmatched to any gene: 29. Germline loops: CDR1 SGHNT, CDR2 YENEEA. The CDR3 protein is CASSPRDRFLAGELGDRNEQFF. As DNA, the CDR3 is TGTGCCAGCAGCCCCCGGGACAGGTTCCTAGCGGGAGAACTTGGAGATAGGAATGAGCAGTTCTTC.

This clonotype was counted many times. The chain has TRBV4-2 and TRBJ2-3; possibly TRBD1 for D (6 bases). The CDR3 consists of 16 residues. V gave up 1 base and J gave up 2 bases, with 13 bases separating them. Germline V gene sequence: CDR1 LGHNA, CDR2 YNFKEQ. CDR3 sequence reads: CASSQGRAGDTDTQYF. CDR3 nucleotide sequence: TGTGCCAGCAGCCAAGGTCGGGCAGGGGACACAGATACGCAGTATTTT.

This clonotype appeared many times. V is TRBV4-2 and J is TRBJ2-5, with D possibly being TRBD2 (6 bases). Trimming took off 1 base at V and 4 bases at J, with 19 bases between the two ends. The CDR3 extends over 17 amino acids. Germline V gene sequence: CDR1 LGHNA, CDR2 YNFKEQ. Here the CDR3 reads CASSQGEAGLGRETQYF. The CDR3 DNA reads as TGTGCCAGCAGCCAAGGGGAAGCAGGACTCGGGAGAGAGACCCAGTACTTC.

This clonotype was detected ten times or more. In nucleotides, the CDR3 is TGTGCCAGCAGGCCGGGACAGGGGGCCCTCAACACTGAAGCTTTCTTT. Translating it yields CASRPGQGALNTEAFF. V gene TRBV25-1 combines with J gene TRBJ1-1; 12 positions agree with TRBD1. V gave up 6 bases and J gave up 2 bases; unmatched junction bases: 7. The CDR3 has 16 residues. Per germline, CDR1 MGHDK and CDR2 SYGVNS.

Note on this clonotype: It differs at one base from a far larger clone, so likely a read error. The rearrangement joins TRBV6-4 to TRBJ1-2; D is undetermined. CDR1 MRHNA and CDR2 SNTAGT come from the germline V gene. The CDR3 is 11 residues long. For the CDR3, the DNA is TGTGCCATCAGTGATATCTATGGCTACACCTTC. Translating gives CAISDIYGYTF.